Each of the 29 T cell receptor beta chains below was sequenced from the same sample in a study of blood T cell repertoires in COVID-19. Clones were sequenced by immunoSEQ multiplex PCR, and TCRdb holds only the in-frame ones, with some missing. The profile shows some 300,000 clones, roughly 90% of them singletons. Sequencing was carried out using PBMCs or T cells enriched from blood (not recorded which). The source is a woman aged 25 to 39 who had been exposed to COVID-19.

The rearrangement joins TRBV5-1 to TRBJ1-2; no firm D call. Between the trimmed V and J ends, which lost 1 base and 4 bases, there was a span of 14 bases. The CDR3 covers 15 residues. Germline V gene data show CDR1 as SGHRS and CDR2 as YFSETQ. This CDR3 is CASSLSGVFAYGYTF. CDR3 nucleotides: TGCGCCAGCAGCTTGTCCGGGGTTTTCGCCTATGGCTACACCTTC.

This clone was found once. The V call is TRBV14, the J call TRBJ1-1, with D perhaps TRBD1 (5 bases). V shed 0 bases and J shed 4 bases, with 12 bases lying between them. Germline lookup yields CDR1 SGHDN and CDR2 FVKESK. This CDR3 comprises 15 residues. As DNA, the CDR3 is TGTGCCAGCAGCCAAGATCCAGGGATACTCACTGAAGCTTTCTTT. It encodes CASSQDPGILTEAFF. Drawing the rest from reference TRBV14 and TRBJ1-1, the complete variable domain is EAGVTQFPSHSVIEKGQTVTLRCDPISGHDNLYWYRRVMGKEIKFLLHFVKESKQDESGMPNNRFLAERTGGTYSTLKVQPAELEDSGVYFCASSQDPGILTEAFFGQGTRLTVV.

The CDR3 loop reads CASSYSFGQNSLDAYEQYF. For the CDR3, the DNA is TGTGCCAGCAGTTACTCGTTCGGACAGAATTCCCTCGACGCCTACGAGCAGTACTTC. The chain is built from TRBV6-2 or TRBV6-3 and TRBJ2-7; a weak D match, TRBD1 (6 bases). Germline CDR1 MNHEY, CDR2 SVGEGT. This CDR3 comprises 19 residues. The V end was cut by 0 bases, the J end by 2 bases, with 23 bases between.

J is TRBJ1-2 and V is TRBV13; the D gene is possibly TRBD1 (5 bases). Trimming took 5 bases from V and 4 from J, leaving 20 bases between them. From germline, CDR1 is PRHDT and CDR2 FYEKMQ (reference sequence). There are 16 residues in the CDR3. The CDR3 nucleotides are TGTGCCAGCAGCCCCAGGGCGCAAGGAGGGGCCTATGGCTACACCTTC. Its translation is CASSPRAQGGAYGYTF. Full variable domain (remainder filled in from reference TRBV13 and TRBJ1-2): AAGVIQSPRHLIKEKRETATLKCYPIPRHDTVYWYQQGPGQDPQFLISFYEKMQSDKGSIPDRFSAQQFSDYHSELNMSSLELGDSALYFCASSPRAQGGAYGYTFGSGTRLTVV.

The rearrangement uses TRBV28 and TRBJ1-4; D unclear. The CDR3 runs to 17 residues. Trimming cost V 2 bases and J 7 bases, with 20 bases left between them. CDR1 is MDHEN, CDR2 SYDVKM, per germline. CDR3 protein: CASSLAPRGVGGEKLFF. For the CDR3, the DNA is TGTGCCAGCAGTTTAGCCCCCCGAGGAGTCGGTGGTGAAAAACTGTTTTTT.

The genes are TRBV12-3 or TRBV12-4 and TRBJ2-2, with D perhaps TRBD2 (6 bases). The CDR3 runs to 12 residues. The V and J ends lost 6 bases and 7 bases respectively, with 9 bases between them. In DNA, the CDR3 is TGTGCCAGCAGAGACGGGGGCGGGGAGCTGTTTTTT. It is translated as CASRDGGGELFF.

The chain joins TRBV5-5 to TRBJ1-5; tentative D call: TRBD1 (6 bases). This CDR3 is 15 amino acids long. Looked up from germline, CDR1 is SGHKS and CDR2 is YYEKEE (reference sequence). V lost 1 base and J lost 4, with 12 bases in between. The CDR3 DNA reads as TGTGCCAGCAGCTTGTTCGGGGGGCAAAATCAGCCCCAGCATTTT. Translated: CASSLFGGQNQPQHF.

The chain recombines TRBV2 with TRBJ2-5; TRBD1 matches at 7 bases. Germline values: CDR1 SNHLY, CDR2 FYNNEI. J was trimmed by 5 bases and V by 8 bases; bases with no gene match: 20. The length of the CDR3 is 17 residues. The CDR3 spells CASQLGIGTPQGETQYF. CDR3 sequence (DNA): TGTGCCAGCCAGTTGGGCATTGGGACCCCACAGGGGGAGACCCAGTACTTC.

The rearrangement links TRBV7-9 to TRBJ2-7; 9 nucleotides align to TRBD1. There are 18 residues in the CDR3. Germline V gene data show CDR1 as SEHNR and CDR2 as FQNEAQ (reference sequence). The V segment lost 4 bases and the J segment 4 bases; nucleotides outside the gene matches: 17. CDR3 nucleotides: TGTGCCAGCAGCTCGAGGAAATTGGACAGGGGTGCGTCTTACGAGCAGTACTTC. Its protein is CASSSRKLDRGASYEQYF. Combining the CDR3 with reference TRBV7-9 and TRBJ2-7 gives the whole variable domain DTGVSQNPRHKITKRGQNVTFRCDPISEHNRLYWYRQTLGQGPEFLTYFQNEAQLEKSRLLSDRFSAERPKGSFSTLEIQRTEQGDSAMYLCASSSRKLDRGASYEQYFGPGTRLTVT.

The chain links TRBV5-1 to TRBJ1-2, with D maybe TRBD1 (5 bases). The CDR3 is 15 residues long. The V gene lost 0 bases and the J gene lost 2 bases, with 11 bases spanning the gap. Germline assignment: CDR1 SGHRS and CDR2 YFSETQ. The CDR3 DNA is TGCGCCAGCAGCTTGGTTTCCCAGGGCAACTATGGCTACACCTTC. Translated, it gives CASSLVSQGNYGYTF.

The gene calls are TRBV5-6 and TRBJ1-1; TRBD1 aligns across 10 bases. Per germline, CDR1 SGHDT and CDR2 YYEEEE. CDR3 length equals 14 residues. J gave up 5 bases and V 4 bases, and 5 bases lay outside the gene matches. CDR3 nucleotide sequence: TGTGCCAGCAGCAGACAGGGGGCTTTAACTGAAGCTTTCTTT. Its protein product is CASSRQGALTEAFF.

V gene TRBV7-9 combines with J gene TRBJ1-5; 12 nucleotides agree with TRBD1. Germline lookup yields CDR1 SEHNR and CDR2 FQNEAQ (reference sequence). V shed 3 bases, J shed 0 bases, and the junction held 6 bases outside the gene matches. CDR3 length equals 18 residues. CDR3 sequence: CASSFGTGGFYSNQPQHF. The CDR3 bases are TGTGCCAGCAGCTTCGGGACAGGGGGCTTTTATAGCAATCAGCCCCAGCATTTT. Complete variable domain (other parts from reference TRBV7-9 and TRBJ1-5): DTGVSQNPRHKITKRGQNVTFRCDPISEHNRLYWYRQTLGQGPEFLTYFQNEAQLEKSRLLSDRFSAERPKGSFSTLEIQRTEQGDSAMYLCASSFGTGGFYSNQPQHFGDGTRLSIL.

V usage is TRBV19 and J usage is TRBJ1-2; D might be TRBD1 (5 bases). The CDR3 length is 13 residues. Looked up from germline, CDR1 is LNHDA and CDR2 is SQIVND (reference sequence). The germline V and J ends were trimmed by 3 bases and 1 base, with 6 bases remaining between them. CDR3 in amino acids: CASSMTVNYGYTF. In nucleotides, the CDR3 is TGTGCCAGTAGTATGACAGTTAACTATGGCTACACCTTC.

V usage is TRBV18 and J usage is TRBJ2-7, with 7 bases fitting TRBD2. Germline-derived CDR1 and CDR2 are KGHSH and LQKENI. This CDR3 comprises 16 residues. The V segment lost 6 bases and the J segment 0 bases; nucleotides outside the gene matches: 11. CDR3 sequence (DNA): TGTGCCAGCTCGGCCCTGGGGGGGGTGAGCTCCTACGAGCAGTACTTC. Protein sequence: CASSALGGVSSYEQYF. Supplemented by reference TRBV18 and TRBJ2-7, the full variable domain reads NAGVMQNPRHLVRRRGQEARLRCSPMKGHSHVYWYRQLPEEGLKFMVYLQKENIIDESGMPKERFSAEFPKEGPSILRIQQVVRGDSAAYFCASSALGGVSSYEQYFGPGTRLTVT.

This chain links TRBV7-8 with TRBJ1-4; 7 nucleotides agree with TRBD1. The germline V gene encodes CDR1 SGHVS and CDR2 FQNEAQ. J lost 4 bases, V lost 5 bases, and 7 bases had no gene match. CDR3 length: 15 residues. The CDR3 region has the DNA TGTGCCAGCAGCACACACAGGGGACTTAATGAAAAACTGTTTTTT. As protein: CASSTHRGLNEKLFF.

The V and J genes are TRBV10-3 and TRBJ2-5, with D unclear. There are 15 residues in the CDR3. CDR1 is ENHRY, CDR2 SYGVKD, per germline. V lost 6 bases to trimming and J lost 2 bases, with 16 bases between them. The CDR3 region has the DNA TGTGCCATCAGCCCCGTCCGAGCACAGCAAGAGACCCAGTACTTC. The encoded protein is CAISPVRAQQETQYF.

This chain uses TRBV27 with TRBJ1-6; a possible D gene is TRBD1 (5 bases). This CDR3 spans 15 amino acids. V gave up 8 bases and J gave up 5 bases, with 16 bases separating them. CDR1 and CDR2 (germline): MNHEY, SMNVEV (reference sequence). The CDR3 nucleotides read TGTGCCAGCGGCCATGGGGGGTACAATAATTCACCCCTCCACTTT. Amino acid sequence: CASGHGGYNNSPLHF.

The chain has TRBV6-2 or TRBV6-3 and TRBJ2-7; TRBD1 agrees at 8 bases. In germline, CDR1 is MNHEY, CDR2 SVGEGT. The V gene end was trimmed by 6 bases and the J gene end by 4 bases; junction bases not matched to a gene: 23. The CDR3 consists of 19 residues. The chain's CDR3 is CASSPRGTGVLPRGYEQYF. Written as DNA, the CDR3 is TGTGCCAGCAGCCCTCGAGGGACAGGAGTACTGCCACGTGGGTACGAGCAGTACTTC.

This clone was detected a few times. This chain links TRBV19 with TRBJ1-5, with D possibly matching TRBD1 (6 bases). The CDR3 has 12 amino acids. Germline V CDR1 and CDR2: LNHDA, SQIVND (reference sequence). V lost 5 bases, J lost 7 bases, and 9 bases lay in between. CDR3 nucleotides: TGTGCCAGTAGTCAGGGGAACCAGCCCCAGCATTTT. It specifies CASSQGNQPQHF.

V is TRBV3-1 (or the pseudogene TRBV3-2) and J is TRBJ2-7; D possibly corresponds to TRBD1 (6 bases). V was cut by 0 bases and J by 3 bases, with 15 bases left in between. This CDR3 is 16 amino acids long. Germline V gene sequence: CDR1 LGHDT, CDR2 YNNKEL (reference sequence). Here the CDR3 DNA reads TGTGCCAGCAGCCAAGATAGGGCAGGGACAAACTACGAGCAGTACTTC. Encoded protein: CASSQDRAGTNYEQYF.

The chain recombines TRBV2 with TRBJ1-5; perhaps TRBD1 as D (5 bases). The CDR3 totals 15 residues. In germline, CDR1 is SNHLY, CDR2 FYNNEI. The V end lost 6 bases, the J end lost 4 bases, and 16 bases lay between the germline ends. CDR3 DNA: TGTGCCAGCAGGACATCAGGGTACGAGAATCAGCCCCAGCATTTT. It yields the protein CASRTSGYENQPQHF. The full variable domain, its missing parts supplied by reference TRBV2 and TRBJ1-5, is EPEVTQTPSHQVTQMGQEVILRCVPISNHLYFYWYRQILGQKVEFLVSFYNNEISEKSEIFDDQFSVERPDGSNFTLKIRSTKLEDSAMYFCASRTSGYENQPQHFGDGTRLSIL.

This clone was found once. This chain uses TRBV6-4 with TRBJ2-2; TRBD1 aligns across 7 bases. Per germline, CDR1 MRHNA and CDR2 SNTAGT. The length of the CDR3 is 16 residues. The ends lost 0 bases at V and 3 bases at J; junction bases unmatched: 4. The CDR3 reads CASSDSPDRYTGELFF. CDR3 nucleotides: TGTGCCAGCAGTGACTCCCCGGACAGGTACACCGGGGAGCTGTTTTTT.

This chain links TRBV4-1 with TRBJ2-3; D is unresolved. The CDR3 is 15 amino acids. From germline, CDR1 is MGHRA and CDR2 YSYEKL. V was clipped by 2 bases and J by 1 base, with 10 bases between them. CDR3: CASSQQLWGTDTQYF. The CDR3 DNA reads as TGCGCCAGCAGCCAACAACTATGGGGCACAGATACGCAGTATTTT.

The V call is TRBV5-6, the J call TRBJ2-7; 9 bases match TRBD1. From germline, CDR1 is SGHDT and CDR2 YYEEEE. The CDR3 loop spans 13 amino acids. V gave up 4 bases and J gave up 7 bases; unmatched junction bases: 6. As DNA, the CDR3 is TGTGCCAGCAGCCTTACAGGGGGCAATGAGCAGTACTTC. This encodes CASSLTGGNEQYF.

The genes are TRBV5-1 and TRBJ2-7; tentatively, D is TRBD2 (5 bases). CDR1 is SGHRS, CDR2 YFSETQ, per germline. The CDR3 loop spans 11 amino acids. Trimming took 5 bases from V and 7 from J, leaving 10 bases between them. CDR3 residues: CASSWEREQYF. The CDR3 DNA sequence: TGCGCCAGCAGTTGGGAGCGTGAGCAGTACTTC.

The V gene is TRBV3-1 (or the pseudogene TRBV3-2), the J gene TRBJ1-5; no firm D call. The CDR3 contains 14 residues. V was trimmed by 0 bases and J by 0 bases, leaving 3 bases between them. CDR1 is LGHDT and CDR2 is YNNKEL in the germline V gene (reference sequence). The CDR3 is CASSQEYSNQPQHF. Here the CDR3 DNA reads TGTGCCAGCAGCCAAGAATATAGCAATCAGCCCCAGCATTTT.

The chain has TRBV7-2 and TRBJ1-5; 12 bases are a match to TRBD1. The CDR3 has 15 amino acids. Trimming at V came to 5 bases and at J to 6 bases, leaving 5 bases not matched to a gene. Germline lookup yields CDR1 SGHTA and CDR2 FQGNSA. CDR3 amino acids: CASSPGTGGFQPQHF. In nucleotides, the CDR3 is TGTGCCAGCAGCCCCGGGACAGGGGGCTTTCAGCCCCAGCATTTT.

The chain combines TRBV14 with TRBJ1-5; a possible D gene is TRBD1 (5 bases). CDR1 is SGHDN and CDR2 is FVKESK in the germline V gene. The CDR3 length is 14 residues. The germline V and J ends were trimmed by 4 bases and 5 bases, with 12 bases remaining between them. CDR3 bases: TGTGCCAGCAGCCCTCTGGGGGGGGATCAGCCCCAGCATTTT. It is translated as CASSPLGGDQPQHF.

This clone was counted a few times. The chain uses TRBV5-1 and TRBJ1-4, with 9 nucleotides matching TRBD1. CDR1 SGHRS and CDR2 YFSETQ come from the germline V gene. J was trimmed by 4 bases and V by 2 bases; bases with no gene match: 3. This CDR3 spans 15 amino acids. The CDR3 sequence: CASSLQGAINEKLFF. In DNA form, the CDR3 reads TGCGCCAGCAGCTTACAGGGGGCGATTAATGAAAAACTGTTTTTT.